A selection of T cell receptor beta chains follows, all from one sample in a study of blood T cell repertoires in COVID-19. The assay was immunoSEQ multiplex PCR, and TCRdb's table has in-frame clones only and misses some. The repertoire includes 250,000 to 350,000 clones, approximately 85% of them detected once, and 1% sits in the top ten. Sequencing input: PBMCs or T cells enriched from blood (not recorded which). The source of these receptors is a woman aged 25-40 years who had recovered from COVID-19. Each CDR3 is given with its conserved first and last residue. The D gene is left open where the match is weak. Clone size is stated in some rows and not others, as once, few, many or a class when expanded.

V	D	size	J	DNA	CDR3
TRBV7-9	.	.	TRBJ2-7	TGTGCCAGCAGCTTAGACGGGGGCTCCTACGAGCAGTACTTC	CASSLDGGSYEQYF
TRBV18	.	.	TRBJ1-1	TGTGCCAGCTCCCTTAGGACTGACCTCATCCGGCCCACTGAAGCTTTCTTT	CASSLRTDLIRPTEAFF
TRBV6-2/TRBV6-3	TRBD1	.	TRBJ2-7	TGTGCCAGCAGTTACCCAGACAGGGGAGCCTACGAGCAGTACTTC	CASSYPDRGAYEQYF
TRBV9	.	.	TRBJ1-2	TGTGCCAGCAGCGAGAGAGCGGGAGTGCCCTATGGCTACACCTTC	CASSERAGVPYGYTF
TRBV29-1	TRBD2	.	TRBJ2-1	TGCAGCGTTGAAGGAGTAGCGGGGGGTAACTACAATGAGCAGTTCTTC	CSVEGVAGGNYNEQFF
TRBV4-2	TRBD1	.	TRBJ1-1	TGTGCCAGCAGCCAAGCCGACAGGGGCGGGAACACTGAAGCTTTCTTT	CASSQADRGGNTEAFF
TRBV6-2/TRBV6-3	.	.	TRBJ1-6	TGTGCCAGCAGTTATTCGGGGGGCAATTCACCCCTCCACTTT	CASSYSGGNSPLHF
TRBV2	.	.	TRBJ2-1	TGTGCCAGCAGGGGGGGTTCAGGGAGGTTACTTATTAATGAGCAGTTCTTC	CASRGGSGRLLINEQFF
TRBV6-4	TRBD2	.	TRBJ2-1	TGTGCCAGCAGTCTGACCGGGACTAGCGGGAGCTCGAAACAGTTCTTC	CASSLTGTSGSSKQFF
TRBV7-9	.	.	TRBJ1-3	TGTGCCAGCAGCTTACCGGGGGGAGACACCATATATTTT	CASSLPGGDTIYF
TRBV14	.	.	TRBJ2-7	TGTGCCAGCAGCCCTAGTACGGGGTCCGAGCAGTACTTC	CASSPSTGSEQYF
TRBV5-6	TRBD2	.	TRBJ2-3	TGTGCCAGCAGCTATGGTAGCGGGGGTTCCACAGATACGCAGTATTTT	CASSYGSGGSTDTQYF
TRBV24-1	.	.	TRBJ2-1	TGTGCCACCAGTAGGAGTTGGGGCCCCAATGAGCAGTTCTTC	CATSRSWGPNEQFF
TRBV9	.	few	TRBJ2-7	TGTGCCAGCAGCCAATCAGTGGGACTCTCCTACGAGCAGTACTTC	CASSQSVGLSYEQYF
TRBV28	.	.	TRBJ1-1	TGTGCCAGCAGTTTAAGTCTGGTGGACACCACAACTTTCTTT	CASSLSLVDTTTFF
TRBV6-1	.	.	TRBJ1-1	TGTGCCAGCAGTGAAGTCCCGGGTCGGGCTGAAGCTTTCTTT	CASSEVPGRAEAFF
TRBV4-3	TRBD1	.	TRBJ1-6	TGCGCCAGCAGCCAAGACCCGACAGGGAGCTCCTATAATTCACCCCTCCACTTT	CASSQDPTGSSYNSPLHF
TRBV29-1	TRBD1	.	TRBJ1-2	TGCAGCGCCGTTCCGGACAGGGGGGGTGGCTATGGCTACACCTTC	CSAVPDRGGGYGYTF
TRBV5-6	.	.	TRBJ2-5	TGTGCCAGCAGCCGAATCGGTAGCGGAGCGTACCAAGAGACCCAGTACTTC	CASSRIGSGAYQETQYF
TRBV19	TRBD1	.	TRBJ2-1	TGTGCCAGTAGTATGCTTGGGGACAGGGGGCTTCGGGGGCAGTTCTTC	CASSMLGDRGLRGQFF
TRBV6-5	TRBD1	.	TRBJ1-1	TGTGCCAGCAGTTACACAGGGGAGAACACTGAAGCTTTCTTT	CASSYTGENTEAFF
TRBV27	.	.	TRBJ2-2	TGTGCCAGCAGTTTATCGGAGGTCGGGGAGCTGTTTTTT	CASSLSEVGELFF
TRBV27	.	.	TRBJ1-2	TGTGCCAGCAGTTTCTCAGGGGACTATGGCTACACCTTC	CASSFSGDYGYTF
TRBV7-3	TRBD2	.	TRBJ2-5	TGTGCCAGCAGCCCTGCGGGGGGACTAGCGGAGACCCAGTACTTC	CASSPAGGLAETQYF